This T cell receptor beta chain stems from a study of cytomegalovirus exposure and HLA in healthy donors. Worth noting for this clone: Its matching antigen is unknown.

General observations from the study: In most subjects, TCR beta sequences reportedly gave accurate predictions of HLA-A and HLA-B alleles. A later analysis revealed that TCR association rates differed between HLA loci, peaking at DRB1 and bottoming out at HLA-C.

Researchers ran the PCR with 60 Vbeta and 13 Jbeta primers. Sequenced by immunoSEQ multiplex PCR; TCRdb stores in-frame clones only, minus some. This sample has 200,000 or so clones, with roughly 87% found just once. This cohort consisted of healthy bone marrow donors. The sample consisted of PBMCs. The sequence was obtained from a girl under three years old in good health and CMV-seronegative.

CDR3 nucleotides: TGTGCCAGCAGCCCAGGATGGGGGGGTAGCGGGACGCATCGAGAGCAGTTCTTC. The encoded protein is CASSPGWGGSGTHREQFF. This chain connects TRBV5-6 to TRBJ2-1, with TRBD2 matching 8 bases. The CDR3 is 18 residues long. V was pared by 4 bases and J by 10 bases, with 22 bases of the junction left unmatched. Per the germline V gene, CDR1 is SGHDT and CDR2 is YYEEEE.